These 4 T cell receptor beta chains originate from one sample sequenced in a study of blood T cell repertoires in COVID-19. Assay: immunoSEQ multiplex PCR; the TCRdb copy retains only in-frame clones and omits some. The sample holds roughly 160,000 clones; about 88% are singletons and the top ten take under 3%. The sequencing input was peripheral blood. These receptor sequences come from a woman aged 80 or older with COVID-19, enrolled during active disease.

This rearrangement joins TRBV7-2 to TRBJ2-5; possible D gene TRBD2, 6 bases. The CDR3 covers 14 residues. Trimming removed 5 bases at V and 6 bases at J, with 16 bases between. Germline-derived CDR1 and CDR2 are SGHTA and FQGNSA. CDR3 sequence: CASSPAGTGQTQYF. CDR3 bases: TGTGCCAGCAGCCCCGCGGGGACGGGACAGACCCAGTACTTC.

This chain joins TRBV7-2 and TRBJ2-7, with D possibly TRBD1 on 5 matching bases. V was shortened by 0 bases and J by 6 bases, with 15 bases between the two germline ends. The CDR3 has 15 residues. In germline, CDR1 is SGHTA, CDR2 FQGNSA. CDR3 sequence: CASSLAQVGLGEQYF. In DNA, the CDR3 is TGTGCCAGCAGCTTAGCACAGGTGGGGTTGGGCGAGCAGTACTTC.

The chain links TRBV6-5 to TRBJ1-5; D remains ambiguous. Germline V CDR1 and CDR2: MNHEY, SVGAGI. With 5 bases removed from V and 0 bases from J, the gap between germline ends came to 8 bases. The CDR3 runs to 14 residues. The CDR3 DNA follows: TGTGCCAGCAGTCAACGGTATAGCAATCAGCCCCAGCATTTT. Its translation: CASSQRYSNQPQHF.

This clone is a singleton in its sample. The genes are TRBV15 and TRBJ1-1; TRBD1 might be the D (6 bases). The CDR3 sequence is 16 residues long. Germline CDR1 LNHNV, CDR2 YYDKDF (reference sequence). The V gene lost 0 bases and the J gene lost 5 bases, with 16 bases spanning the gap. The CDR3 nucleotides read TGTGCCACCAGCAGAGACCCCACAGGGAGAGGTACTGAAGCTTTCTTT. Its translation is CATSRDPTGRGTEAFF.